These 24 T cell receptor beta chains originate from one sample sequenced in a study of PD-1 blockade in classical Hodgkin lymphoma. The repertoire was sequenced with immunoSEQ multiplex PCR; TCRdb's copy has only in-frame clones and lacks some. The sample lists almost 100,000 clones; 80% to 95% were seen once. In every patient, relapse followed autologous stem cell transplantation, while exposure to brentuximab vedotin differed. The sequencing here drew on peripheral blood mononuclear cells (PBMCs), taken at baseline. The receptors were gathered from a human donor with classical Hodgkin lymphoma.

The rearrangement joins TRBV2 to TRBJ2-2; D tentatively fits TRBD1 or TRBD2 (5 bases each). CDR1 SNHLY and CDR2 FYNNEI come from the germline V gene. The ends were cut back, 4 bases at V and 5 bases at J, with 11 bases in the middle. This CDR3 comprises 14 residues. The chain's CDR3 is CASSVWDATGELFF. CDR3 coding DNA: TGTGCCAGCAGTGTCTGGGACGCAACCGGGGAGCTGTTTTTT.

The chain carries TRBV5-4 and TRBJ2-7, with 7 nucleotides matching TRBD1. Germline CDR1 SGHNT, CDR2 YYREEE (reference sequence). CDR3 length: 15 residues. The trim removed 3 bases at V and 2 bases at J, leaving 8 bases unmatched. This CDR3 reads CASSSIQGVAYEQYF. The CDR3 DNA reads TGTGCCAGCAGCTCTATCCAGGGGGTCGCCTACGAGCAGTACTTC.

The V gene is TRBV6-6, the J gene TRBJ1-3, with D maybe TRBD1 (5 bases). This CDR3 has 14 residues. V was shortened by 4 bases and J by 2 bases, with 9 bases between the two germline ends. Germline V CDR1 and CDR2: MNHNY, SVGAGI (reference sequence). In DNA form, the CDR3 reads TGTGCCAGCAGTTTGGCAGGGCCTGGAAACACCATATATTTT. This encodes CASSLAGPGNTIYF.

The CDR3 sequence: CASSLSPIGWTGELFF. The CDR3 DNA reads as TGTGCCAGCAGCTTATCTCCTATAGGGTGGACCGGGGAGCTGTTTTTT. V gene TRBV7-9 combines with J gene TRBJ2-2; D remains unclear. CDR3 length: 16 amino acids. Between the trimmed V and J ends, which lost 2 bases and 5 bases, there was a span of 15 bases. CDR1 and CDR2 from the germline V gene are SEHNR and FQNEAQ (reference sequence). The full variable domain, completed using reference TRBV7-9 and TRBJ2-2, is DTGVSQNPRHKITKRGQNVTFRCDPISEHNRLYWYRQTLGQGPEFLTYFQNEAQLEKSRLLSDRFSAERPKGSFSTLEIQRTEQGDSAMYLCASSLSPIGWTGELFFGEGSRLTVL.

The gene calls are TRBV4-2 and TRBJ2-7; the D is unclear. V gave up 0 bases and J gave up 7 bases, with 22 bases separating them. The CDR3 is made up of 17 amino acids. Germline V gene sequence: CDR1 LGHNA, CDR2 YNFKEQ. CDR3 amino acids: CASSQDRIGEFLLEQYF. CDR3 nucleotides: TGTGCCAGCAGCCAAGACAGGATTGGGGAATTCCTATTAGAGCAGTACTTC.

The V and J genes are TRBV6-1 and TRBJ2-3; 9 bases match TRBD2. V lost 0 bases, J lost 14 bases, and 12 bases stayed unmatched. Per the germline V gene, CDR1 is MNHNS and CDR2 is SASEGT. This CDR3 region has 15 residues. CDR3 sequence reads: CASSEAQGVRGLAYF. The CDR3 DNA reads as TGTGCCAGCAGTGAAGCGCAAGGGGTGAGGGGACTAGCGTATTTT.

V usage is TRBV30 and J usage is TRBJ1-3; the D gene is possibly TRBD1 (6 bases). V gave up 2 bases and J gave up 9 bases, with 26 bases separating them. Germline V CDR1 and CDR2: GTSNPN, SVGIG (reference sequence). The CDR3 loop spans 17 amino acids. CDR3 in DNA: TGTGCCTGGAGTCCCCAGACCCTGCAGGGGACCCCAGTCACCATATATTTT. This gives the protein CAWSPQTLQGTPVTIYF.

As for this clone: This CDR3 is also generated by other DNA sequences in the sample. The CDR3 DNA reads as TGTGCCAGCAGCGTAGGGGGACCGAACACTGAAGCTTTCTTT. Residues: CASSVGGPNTEAFF. V usage is TRBV9 and J usage is TRBJ1-1, with D perhaps TRBD1 (5 bases). The CDR3 is 14 residues long. Trimming cost V 0 bases and J 1 base, with 7 bases left between them. Germline V gene sequence: CDR1 SGDLS, CDR2 YYNGEE.

The CDR3 region is CASKSGISTDTQYF. CDR3 nucleotides: TGTGCCAGTAAAAGCGGGATTAGCACAGATACGCAGTATTTT. This sequence joins TRBV2 and TRBJ2-3; 7 nucleotides agree with TRBD2. CDR1 is SNHLY and CDR2 is FYNNEI in the germline V gene. This CDR3 comprises 14 residues. V was clipped by 9 bases and J by 0 bases; unmatched bases: 6.

The CDR3 sequence: CAFQPGQDYYGYTF. In nucleotides, the CDR3 is TGTGCCTTCCAACCCGGACAGGACTACTATGGCTACACCTTC. V gene TRBV30 combines with J gene TRBJ1-2; 7 bases match TRBD1. Germline V lookup: CDR1 GTSNPN, CDR2 SVGIG (reference sequence). Trimming took 7 bases from V and 3 from J; bases not matched to a gene: 11. The CDR3 is 14 residues long.

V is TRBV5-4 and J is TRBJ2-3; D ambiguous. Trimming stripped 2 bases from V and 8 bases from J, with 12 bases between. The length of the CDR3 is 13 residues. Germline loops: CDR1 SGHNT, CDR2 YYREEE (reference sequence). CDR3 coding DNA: TGTGCCAGCAGCTTTCAGTTCGACGGTACGCAGTATTTT. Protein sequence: CASSFQFDGTQYF. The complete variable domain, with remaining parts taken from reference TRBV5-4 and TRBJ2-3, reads ETGVTQSPTHLIKTRGQQVTLRCSSQSGHNTVSWYQQALGQGPQFIFQYYREEENGRGNFPPRFSGLQFPNYSSELNVNALELDDSALYLCASSFQFDGTQYFGPGTRLTVL.

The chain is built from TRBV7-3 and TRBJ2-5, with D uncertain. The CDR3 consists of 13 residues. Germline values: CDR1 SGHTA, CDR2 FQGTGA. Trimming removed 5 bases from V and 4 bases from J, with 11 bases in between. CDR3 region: CASSEEKGETQYF. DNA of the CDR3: TGTGCCAGCAGCGAAGAAAAGGGAGAGACCCAGTACTTC.

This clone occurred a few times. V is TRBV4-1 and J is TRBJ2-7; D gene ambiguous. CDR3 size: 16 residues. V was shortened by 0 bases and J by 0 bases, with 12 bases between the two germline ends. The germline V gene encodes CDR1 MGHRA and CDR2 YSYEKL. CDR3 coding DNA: TGCGCCAGCAGCCAAGAATCGTCTATGGTCTCCTACGAGCAGTACTTC. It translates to CASSQESSMVSYEQYF.

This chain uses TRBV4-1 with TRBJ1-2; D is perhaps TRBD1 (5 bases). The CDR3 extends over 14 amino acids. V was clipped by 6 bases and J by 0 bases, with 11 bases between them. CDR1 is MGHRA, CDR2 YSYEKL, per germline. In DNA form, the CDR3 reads TGCGCCAGCAGTCGACAGAGTACTAACTATGGCTACACCTTC. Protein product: CASSRQSTNYGYTF.

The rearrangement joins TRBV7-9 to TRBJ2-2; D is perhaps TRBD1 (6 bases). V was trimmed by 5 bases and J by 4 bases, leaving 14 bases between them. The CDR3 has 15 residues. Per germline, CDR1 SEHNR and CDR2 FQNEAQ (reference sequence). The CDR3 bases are TGTGCCAGCAGCGGTAGGGGGAGAGGCACCGGGGAGCTGTTTTTT. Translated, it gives CASSGRGRGTGELFF.

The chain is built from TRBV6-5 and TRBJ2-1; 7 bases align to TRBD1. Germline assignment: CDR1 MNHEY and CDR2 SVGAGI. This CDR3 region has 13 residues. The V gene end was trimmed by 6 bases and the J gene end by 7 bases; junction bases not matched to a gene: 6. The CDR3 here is CASSSAGGNEQFF. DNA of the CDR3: TGTGCCAGCAGCTCCGCAGGGGGTAATGAGCAGTTCTTC.

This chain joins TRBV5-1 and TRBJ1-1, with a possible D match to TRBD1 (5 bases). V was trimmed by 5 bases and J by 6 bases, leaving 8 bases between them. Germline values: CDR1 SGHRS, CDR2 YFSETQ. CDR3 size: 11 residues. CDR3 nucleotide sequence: TGCGCCAGCAGACGGGGCGCTGAAGCTTTCTTT. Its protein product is CASRRGAEAFF.

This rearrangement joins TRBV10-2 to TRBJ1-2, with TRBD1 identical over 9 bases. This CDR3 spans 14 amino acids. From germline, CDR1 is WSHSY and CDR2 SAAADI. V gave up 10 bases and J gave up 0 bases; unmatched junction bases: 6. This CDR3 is CATGTGPPNYGYTF. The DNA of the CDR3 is TGCGCCACAGGGACAGGGCCCCCTAACTATGGCTACACCTTC.

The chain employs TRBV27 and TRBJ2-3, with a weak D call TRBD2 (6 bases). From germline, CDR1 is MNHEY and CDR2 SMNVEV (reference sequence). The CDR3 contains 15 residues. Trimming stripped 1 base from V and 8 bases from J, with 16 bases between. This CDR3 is CASSLWGEGRGTQYF. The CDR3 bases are TGTGCCAGCAGTTTATGGGGAGAGGGGCGGGGTACGCAGTATTTT.

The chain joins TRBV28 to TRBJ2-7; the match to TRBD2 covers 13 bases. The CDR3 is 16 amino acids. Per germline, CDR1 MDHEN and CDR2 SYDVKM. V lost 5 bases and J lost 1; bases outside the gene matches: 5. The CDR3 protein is CASSQPGLAGSYEQYF. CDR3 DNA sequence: TGTGCCAGCAGTCAACCGGGACTAGCGGGATCCTACGAGCAGTACTTC.

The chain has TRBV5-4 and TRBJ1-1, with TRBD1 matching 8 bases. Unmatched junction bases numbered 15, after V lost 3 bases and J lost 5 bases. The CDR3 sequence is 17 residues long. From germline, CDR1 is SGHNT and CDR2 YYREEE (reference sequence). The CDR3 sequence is CASSSSLHRGSLTEAFF. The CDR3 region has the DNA TGTGCCAGCAGCTCATCCCTCCACAGGGGGAGTTTGACTGAAGCTTTCTTT.

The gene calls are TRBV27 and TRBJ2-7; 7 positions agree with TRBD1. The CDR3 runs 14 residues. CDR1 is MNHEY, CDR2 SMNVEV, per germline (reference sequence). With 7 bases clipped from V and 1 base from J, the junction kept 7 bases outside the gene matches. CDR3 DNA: TGTGCCAGCACCCGAACGGGACAGTCCTACGAGCAGTACTTC. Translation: CASTRTGQSYEQYF.

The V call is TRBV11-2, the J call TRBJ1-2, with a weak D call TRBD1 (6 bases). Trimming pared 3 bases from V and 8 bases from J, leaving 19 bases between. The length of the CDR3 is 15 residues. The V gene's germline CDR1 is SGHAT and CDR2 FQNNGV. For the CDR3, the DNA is TGTGCCAGCAGCTTTATCGGTCGTTGGGGGCGAGGCTACACCTTC. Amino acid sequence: CASSFIGRWGRGYTF.

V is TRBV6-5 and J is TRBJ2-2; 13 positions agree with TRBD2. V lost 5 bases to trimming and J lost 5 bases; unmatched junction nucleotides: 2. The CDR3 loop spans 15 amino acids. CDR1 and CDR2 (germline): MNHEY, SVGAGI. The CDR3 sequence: CASSTGLAGTGELFF. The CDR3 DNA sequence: TGTGCCAGCAGTACGGGACTAGCGGGGACCGGGGAGCTGTTTTTT.